The 8 T cell receptor beta chains listed next were all sequenced from one sample in a study of CD8 T cells in ankylosing spondylitis (dated by TCRdb to between 2016 and 2019). What the work shows at the level of the full study, not this receptor alone: A TCR beta motif made up of several highly homologous amino acid variants appeared to be characteristic of blood from ankylosing spondylitis patients.

The protocol used for the library was 5' RACE. Instrument used: Illumina HiSeq 2500. TCRdb handled the public reads itself, with Q25 trimming in fastp and clone calling in MiXCR, and kept productive beta chains. CDR3 protein sequences are deduplicated, and each keeps its most common genes and DNA. This sample lists some 800,000 distinct CDR3 sequences; 10% to 15% were detected once. 0.45% to 0.6% of the sample rests with the top ten. No cognate antigen is known for these TCRs. The specimen sequenced was blood, either unsorted or a sorted T cell fraction (not recorded which). The receptors shown here come from a male donor with ankylosing spondylitis.

This clonotype has just a few counts. The chain links TRBV18 to TRBJ1-6; unclear D gene. V shed 3 bases and J shed 8 bases, with 11 bases lying between them. From germline, CDR1 is KGHSH and CDR2 LQKENI. The CDR3 has 14 amino acids. CDR3 sequence reads: CASSPPGDYSPLHF. DNA of the CDR3: TGTGCCAGCTCACCTCCAGGAGACTATTCACCCCTCCACTTT.

This chain joins TRBV28 and TRBJ2-7; the match to TRBD2 covers 9 bases. The CDR3 length is 13 residues. Germline trimming cut 8 bases from V and 2 bases from J; bases unmatched to any gene: 4. CDR1 is MDHEN and CDR2 is SYDVKM in the germline V gene. The CDR3 bases are TGTGCCAGCGGCGGGAGGGCCGCCTACGAGCAGTACTTC. It yields the protein CASGGRAAYEQYF.

This clonotype was observed at least ten times. V is TRBV6-1 and J is TRBJ2-7; D is undetermined. Trimming removed 2 bases from V and 0 bases from J, with 8 bases in between. Germline values: CDR1 MNHNS, CDR2 SASEGT. The CDR3 is 14 residues long. Here the CDR3 reads CASSEPGRSYEQYF. For the CDR3, the DNA is TGTGCCAGCAGTGAACCAGGTCGCTCCTACGAGCAGTACTTC.

This clonotype came up once. A read error is possible here, since a much larger clone lies one base away. No conserved phenylalanine or tryptophan is present at the end of the CDR3, so a read error is the likely explanation. The J gene is TRBJ1-2, the V gene TRBV5-1; D may be TRBD1 (6 bases). The CDR3 is 11 amino acids. Germline V CDR1 and CDR2: SGHRS, YFSETQ. CDR3 nucleotides: TGCGCTTCACAGGGCGGCTATGGCTACACCTCC. Translation gives CASQGGYGYTS.

This clonotype was counted only a few times. CDR3 nucleotide sequence: TGTGCCAGCAGTCGGACAGGGGGCGGGGGTGAAAAACTGTTTTTT. Protein sequence: CASSRTGGGGEKLFF. V gene TRBV6-1 combines with J gene TRBJ1-4, with TRBD1 matching over 11 bases. CDR1 MNHNS and CDR2 SASEGT come from the germline V gene. J gave up 7 bases and V 5 bases, and 6 bases lay outside the gene matches. The CDR3 extends over 15 amino acids.

The sample holds a few counts of this clonotype. V is TRBV20-1 and J is TRBJ2-4, with a possible D match to TRBD2 (6 bases). V was cut by 6 bases and J by 6 bases, with 18 bases left in between. Germline values: CDR1 DFQATT, CDR2 SNEGSKA (reference sequence). The length of the CDR3 is 14 residues. The CDR3 sequence is CSAEHPYGGNIQYF. CDR3 in DNA: TGCAGTGCCGAACACCCCTACGGGGGAAACATTCAGTACTTC.

This clonotype has a handful of counts. The chain recombines TRBV5-1 with TRBJ1-1; possible D gene TRBD1, 5 bases. Germline V lookup: CDR1 SGHRS, CDR2 YFSETQ. The V gene lost 0 bases and the J gene lost 4 bases, with 13 bases spanning the gap. The CDR3 length is 15 residues. The CDR3 DNA is TGCGCCAGCAGCTTGGCCCAGGGAGTCTCCACTGAAGCTTTCTTT. Its protein is CASSLAQGVSTEAFF.

This clonotype was observed at least ten times. This sequence joins TRBV20-1 and TRBJ2-7; TRBD2 matches at 7 bases. V shed 6 bases, J shed 1 base, and the junction held 12 bases outside the gene matches. There are 15 residues in the CDR3. Germline V gene sequence: CDR1 DFQATT, CDR2 SNEGSKA (reference sequence). This CDR3 reads CSATPTRELSYEQYF. The CDR3 DNA is TGCAGTGCCACCCCCACGCGGGAGTTGTCCTACGAGCAGTACTTC.